This is a list of T cell receptor beta chains from one sample in a study of response to subunit inactivated influenza vaccine. One entry per CDR3 protein results from TCRdb running MiXCR on the RT-PCR reads. Among 500,000 to 600,000 distinct CDR3 sequences listed, around 13% were seen once. The source material was PBMCs from blood, sampled 11 to 12 days after vaccination. These receptor sequences come from a man between 50 and 59 years old who received an inactivated influenza vaccine. Each CDR3 is given with its conserved first and last residue. Fields, in order: V gene, clone size, J gene, D gene, CDR3 protein, CDR3 DNA. A D gene is named only where the DNA matches it firmly. Where a row states a size, it is once, few, many or the class of an expanded clone; other rows omit it.

v_gene: TRBV28; abundance: few; j_gene: TRBJ2-3; d_gene: TRBD2; CDR3aa: CASMREGLYTQYF; CDR3nt: TGTGCCAGCATGCGGGAGGGCCTTTATACGCAGTATTTT
v_gene: TRBV20-1; abundance: few; j_gene: TRBJ2-1; d_gene: TRBD2; CDR3aa: CSATTGTSYNEQFF; CDR3nt: TGCAGTGCTACTACCGGGACTAGTTACAATGAGCAGTTCTTC
v_gene: TRBV10-3; abundance: -; j_gene: TRBJ1-5; d_gene: -; CDR3aa: CAISETGLGQPQHF; CDR3nt: TGTGCCATCAGTGAAACAGGGTTAGGGCAGCCCCAGCATTTT
v_gene: TRBV28; abundance: few; j_gene: TRBJ2-3; d_gene: -; CDR3aa: CASSLPNRQRLGLILYGDTQYF; CDR3nt: TGTGCCAGCAGTCTCCCTAATCGACAGCGTTTGGGACTGATCTTGTATGGAGATACGCAGTATTTT
v_gene: TRBV7-2; abundance: -; j_gene: TRBJ2-7; d_gene: TRBD2; CDR3aa: CASSLGPWGGMTYEQYF; CDR3nt: TGTGCCAGCAGCCTAGGGCCTTGGGGGGGAATGACCTACGAGCAGTACTTC
v_gene: TRBV5-6; abundance: few; j_gene: TRBJ2-7; d_gene: TRBD1; CDR3aa: CASSLSGTDYEQYF; CDR3nt: TGTGCCAGCAGTCTATCCGGGACAGACTACGAGCAGTACTTC
v_gene: TRBV4-3; abundance: -; j_gene: TRBJ2-2; d_gene: -; CDR3aa: CASSQDWGALAGELFF; CDR3nt: TGCGCCAGCAGCCAAGATTGGGGGGCTCTTGCCGGGGAGCTGTTTTTT
v_gene: TRBV7-2; abundance: few; j_gene: TRBJ2-3; d_gene: -; CDR3aa: CASSLIGSYPSTDTQYF; CDR3nt: TGTGCCAGCAGCTTAATAGGGTCATACCCAAGCACAGATACGCAGTATTTT
v_gene: TRBV12-3/TRBV12-4; abundance: few; j_gene: TRBJ1-2; d_gene: -; CDR3aa: CASSFTGSISF; CDR3nt: TGTGCCAGCAGTTTTACAGGCTCTATCTCCTTC
v_gene: TRBV28; abundance: -; j_gene: TRBJ2-7; d_gene: -; CDR3aa: CASRIQGQPSEQYF; CDR3nt: TGTGCCAGCAGGATACAAGGCCAGCCCAGCGAGCAGTACTTC
v_gene: TRBV5-1; abundance: few; j_gene: TRBJ1-2; d_gene: -; CDR3aa: CASRHDYGYTF; CDR3nt: TGCGCCAGCAGACACGACTATGGCTACACCTTC
v_gene: TRBV29-1; abundance: many; j_gene: TRBJ1-4; d_gene: -; CDR3aa: CSIGINGEKLFF; CDR3nt: TGCAGCATCGGCATAAATGGCGAAAAACTGTTTTTT
v_gene: TRBV20-1; abundance: -; j_gene: TRBJ2-7; d_gene: TRBD2; CDR3aa: CSARDGLGTYEQYF; CDR3nt: TGCAGTGCTAGAGATGGACTAGGGACCTACGAGCAGTACTTC
v_gene: TRBV12-3/TRBV12-4; abundance: few; j_gene: TRBJ2-7; d_gene: TRBD1; CDR3aa: CASSPTHGTGGEQYF; CDR3nt: TGTGCCAGCAGTCCGACCCACGGGACAGGGGGCGAGCAGTACTTC
v_gene: TRBV6-5; abundance: -; j_gene: TRBJ2-7; d_gene: TRBD1; CDR3aa: CASSYSRGDRAYEQYF; CDR3nt: TGTGCCAGCAGTTACTCGAGGGGAGACAGGGCCTACGAGCAGTACTTC
v_gene: TRBV6-2/TRBV6-3; abundance: few; j_gene: TRBJ2-7; d_gene: -; CDR3aa: CASSFGRQTYEQYF; CDR3nt: TGTGCCAGCAGTTTTGGCAGGCAAACCTACGAGCAGTACTTC
v_gene: TRBV18; abundance: few; j_gene: TRBJ1-4; d_gene: TRBD1; CDR3aa: CASSPNSGTGEKLFF; CDR3nt: TGTGCCAGCTCACCGAATTCCGGGACAGGTGAAAAACTGTTTTTT
v_gene: TRBV24-1; abundance: few; j_gene: TRBJ2-7; d_gene: TRBD2; CDR3aa: CATQAGGSYEQYF; CDR3nt: TGTGCCACCCAAGCGGGAGGATCCTACGAGCAGTACTTC
v_gene: TRBV12-3/TRBV12-4; abundance: -; j_gene: TRBJ1-1; d_gene: TRBD1; CDR3aa: CASSLAPGGWTEAFF; CDR3nt: TGTGCCAGCAGTTTAGCCCCAGGGGGTTGGACTGAAGCTTTCTTT
v_gene: TRBV4-1; abundance: -; j_gene: TRBJ2-4; d_gene: -; CDR3aa: CASSHPPAKNIQYF; CDR3nt: TGCGCCAGCAGCCACCCCCCAGCCAAAAACATTCAGTACTTC
v_gene: TRBV6-5; abundance: few; j_gene: TRBJ2-3; d_gene: TRBD1; CDR3aa: CASSYGQGGTDTQYF; CDR3nt: TGTGCCAGCAGCTACGGACAGGGGGGCACAGATACGCAGTATTTT
v_gene: TRBV12-3/TRBV12-4; abundance: -; j_gene: TRBJ1-1; d_gene: TRBD1; CDR3aa: CASSLRITRQGTEAFF; CDR3nt: TGTGCCAGCAGTCTGAGGATTACTAGACAGGGCACTGAAGCTTTCTTT
v_gene: TRBV11-2; abundance: few; j_gene: TRBJ2-7; d_gene: -; CDR3aa: CASSPRGPSYEQYF; CDR3nt: TGTGCCAGCAGCCCCAGGGGACCTTCCTACGAGCAGTACTTC
v_gene: TRBV4-3; abundance: -; j_gene: TRBJ2-3; d_gene: -; CDR3aa: CASSQDLLAGRGTQYF; CDR3nt: TGCGCCAGCAGCCAAGATTTGCTGGCGGGTCGAGGTACGCAGTATTTT
v_gene: TRBV4-2; abundance: -; j_gene: TRBJ2-5; d_gene: -; CDR3aa: CASSLHRARAETQYF; CDR3nt: TGTGCCAGCAGCCTCCACCGAGCCAGGGCGGAGACCCAGTACTTC
v_gene: TRBV20-1; abundance: -; j_gene: TRBJ2-3; d_gene: -; CDR3aa: CSALIGRSSTDTQYF; CDR3nt: TGCAGTGCACTTATAGGACGGAGTAGCACAGATACGCAGTATTTT
v_gene: TRBV12-3/TRBV12-4; abundance: -; j_gene: TRBJ2-5; d_gene: TRBD2; CDR3aa: CASSSASGGGRTQYF; CDR3nt: TGTGCCAGCAGTTCGGCTAGCGGGGGGGGCAGGACCCAGTACTTC
v_gene: TRBV2; abundance: -; j_gene: TRBJ1-6; d_gene: TRBD1; CDR3aa: CASRKDRAINNSPLHF; CDR3nt: TGTGCCAGCAGGAAGGACAGGGCCATCAACAATTCACCCCTCCACTTT
v_gene: TRBV10-3; abundance: many; j_gene: TRBJ2-2; d_gene: TRBD1; CDR3aa: CAINDRGQNTGELFF; CDR3nt: TGTGCCATCAACGACAGGGGCCAGAACACCGGGGAGCTGTTTTTT
v_gene: TRBV5-4; abundance: -; j_gene: TRBJ1-6; d_gene: TRBD1; CDR3aa: CASSLSGTGNSPLHF; CDR3nt: TGTGCCAGCAGCTTGTCCGGGACAGGGAATTCACCCCTCCACTTT
v_gene: TRBV18; abundance: -; j_gene: TRBJ2-7; d_gene: TRBD1; CDR3aa: CASSPSPQGASYEQYF; CDR3nt: TGTGCCAGCTCACCTAGTCCCCAGGGGGCTTCGTACGAGCAGTACTTC